The 19 T cell receptor beta chains listed next were all sequenced from one sample in a study of long-term antiretroviral therapy in people with HIV. Researchers report immunoSEQ v3.0 was run at survey level. Data came from immunoSEQ multiplex PCR; TCRdb stores just in-frame clones and leaves some out. The sample comprises about 30,000 clones, about 85% of which are singletons, and roughly 4.8% rests with the top ten. The source was unsorted PBMCs, collected around 2.7 years before starting antiretroviral therapy. The receptors come from a woman aged 25 to 45 with HIV.

The chain employs TRBV29-1 and TRBJ2-2, with a possible D match to TRBD1 (5 bases). V lost 4 bases and J lost 3, with 15 bases in between. Per germline, CDR1 SQVTM and CDR2 ANQGSEA. The CDR3 is made up of 15 amino acids. The CDR3 sequence is CSVAGKGAYTGELFF. The CDR3, as DNA: TGCAGCGTTGCTGGAAAAGGGGCTTACACCGGGGAGCTGTTTTTT.

This chain joins TRBV5-1 and TRBJ2-2; TRBD2 matches at 9 bases. With 0 bases clipped from V and 2 bases from J, the junction kept 5 bases outside the gene matches. This CDR3 contains 17 residues. Germline CDR1 and CDR2: SGHRS and YFSETQ. This chain's CDR3 is CASSLVPSGVNTGELFF. Written as DNA, the CDR3 is TGCGCCAGCAGCTTGGTCCCTAGCGGGGTAAACACCGGGGAGCTGTTTTTT.

The chain joins TRBV7-7 to TRBJ2-2; 12 nucleotides match TRBD1. Trimming took 3 bases from V and 6 from J; bases not matched to a gene: 5. The CDR3 has 16 residues. Germline V CDR1 and CDR2: SSHAT, FNYEAQ (reference sequence). The CDR3: CASSLTGQGAPGELFF. The CDR3 nucleotides are TGTGCCAGCAGCTTGACGGGACAGGGGGCCCCCGGGGAGCTGTTTTTT.

This chain uses TRBV27 with TRBJ2-7; TRBD1 matches 7 bases. CDR3 size: 12 residues. The trim removed 4 bases at V and 6 bases at J, leaving 3 bases unmatched. Germline lookup yields CDR1 MNHEY and CDR2 SMNVEV (reference sequence). For the CDR3, the DNA is TGTGCCAGCAGTTCCCCAGGGGGCGAGCAGTACTTC. Translating it yields CASSSPGGEQYF.

The chain combines TRBV6-1 with TRBJ2-5; D uncertain. The CDR3 is made up of 11 amino acids. CDR1 and CDR2 from the germline V gene are MNHNS and SASEGT. V gave up 7 bases and J gave up 2 bases, with 5 bases separating them. The CDR3 coding sequence is TGTGCCAGCACCCGGCAAGAGACCCAGTACTTC. Protein: CASTRQETQYF.

The chain recombines TRBV27 with TRBJ1-6, with D hard to call. The CDR3 runs 12 residues. Germline V lookup: CDR1 MNHEY, CDR2 SMNVEV (reference sequence). Trimming took 10 bases from V and 4 from J, leaving 8 bases between them. This CDR3 reads CATGGYNSPLHF. CDR3 DNA sequence: TGTGCCACCGGAGGGTATAATTCACCCCTCCACTTT.

J is TRBJ1-1 and V is TRBV11-2; D uncertain. This CDR3 spans 13 amino acids. V lost 2 bases and J lost 1, with 5 bases in between. From germline, CDR1 is SGHAT and CDR2 FQNNGV. CDR3 sequence (DNA): TGTGCCAGCAGCTTAATACGGAACACTGAAGCTTTCTTT. Residues: CASSLIRNTEAFF.

The J gene is TRBJ2-2, the V gene TRBV18; either TRBD1 or TRBD2 may supply D (5 bases each). CDR1 KGHSH and CDR2 LQKENI come from the germline V gene. Trimming removed 0 bases at V and 6 bases at J, with 11 bases between. This CDR3 is built from 15 residues. CDR3 DNA: TGTGCCAGCTCACCACCGGGGGAGCTGGCCGGGGAGCTGTTTTTT. It yields the protein CASSPPGELAGELFF.

The J gene is TRBJ1-6, the V gene TRBV30; possible D gene TRBD1, 5 bases. The CDR3 runs 13 residues. Germline values: CDR1 GTSNPN, CDR2 SVGIG (reference sequence). V lost 5 bases, J lost 7 bases, and 12 bases lay in between. CDR3 nucleotide sequence: TGTGCCTGGCTTCAGGGTTTCAATTCACCCCTCCACTTT. Encoded protein: CAWLQGFNSPLHF.

This clone was recorded a few times. The rearrangement uses TRBV6-1 and TRBJ1-4, with D unclear. This CDR3 spans 13 amino acids. V lost 5 bases and J lost 13, with 17 bases in between. The V gene's germline CDR1 is MNHNS and CDR2 SASEGT. The CDR3 reads CASSPREGYGLFF. The CDR3 DNA follows: TGTGCCAGCAGTCCTCGAGAAGGATACGGACTGTTTTTT.

This chain links TRBV10-3 with TRBJ2-5; D not resolved. This CDR3 region has 15 residues. Germline V CDR1 and CDR2: ENHRY, SYGVKD. Trimming pared 3 bases from V and 5 bases from J, leaving 16 bases between. CDR3: CAISDSTTVWETQYF. In nucleotides, the CDR3 is TGTGCCATCAGTGATTCTACGACGGTCTGGGAGACCCAGTACTTC.

The chain couples TRBV18 to TRBJ2-5, with 7 bases fitting TRBD1. The CDR3 extends over 13 amino acids. Germline values: CDR1 KGHSH, CDR2 LQKENI. J gave up 5 bases and V 4 bases, and 4 bases lay outside the gene matches. The CDR3 DNA reads TGTGCCAGCTCACAAGGGGGCAGGGAGACCCAGTACTTC. Amino acid sequence: CASSQGGRETQYF.

Turning to this clone: A junction end diverges from the germline sequence, so it may reflect a read error. The V and J genes are TRBV27 and TRBJ1-6; D is undetermined. Germline V CDR1 and CDR2: MNHEY, SMNVEV (reference sequence). The CDR3 loop spans 12 amino acids. The CDR3 loop reads CASRGYNSPFHF. The CDR3 coding sequence is TGTGCCAGCAGGGGTTATAATTCACCCTTCCACTTT.

This clone was seen only a few times. The chain is built from TRBV6-1 and TRBJ1-1, with TRBD1 as a possible D gene (6 bases). CDR1 and CDR2 from the germline V gene are MNHNS and SASEGT. Between the trimmed V and J ends, which lost 2 bases and 1 base, there was a span of 11 bases. CDR3 length: 15 amino acids. CDR3 amino acids: CASSESSQGNTEAFF. CDR3 nucleotide sequence: TGTGCCAGCAGTGAATCGTCACAGGGGAACACTGAAGCTTTCTTT.

The V call is TRBV9, the J call TRBJ2-5; TRBD1 agrees at 10 bases. Germline V gene data show CDR1 as SGDLS and CDR2 as YYNGEE. Unmatched junction bases numbered 7, after V lost 3 bases and J lost 5 bases. The CDR3 contains 15 residues. CDR3 sequence (DNA): TGTGCCAGCAGCGCCTCGACAGGGGGCTGGGAGACCCAGTACTTC. The encoded protein is CASSASTGGWETQYF.

This clone was seen only a few times. The chain carries TRBV4-1 and TRBJ2-7; D not resolved. This CDR3 spans 15 amino acids. Germline lookup yields CDR1 MGHRA and CDR2 YSYEKL. Trimming cost V 0 bases and J 1 base, with 10 bases left between them. DNA for the CDR3: TGCGCCAGCAGCCAAGAGTATACCGCTTCCTACGAGCAGTACTTC. Translation gives CASSQEYTASYEQYF.

This chain joins TRBV13 and TRBJ2-1; no definite D call. V was clipped by 0 bases and J by 6 bases, with 9 bases between them. The CDR3 has 14 amino acids. Germline lookup yields CDR1 PRHDT and CDR2 FYEKMQ (reference sequence). CDR3 nucleotide sequence: TGTGCCAGCAGCTTAGGGGGTCTCCTCAATGAGCAGTTCTTC. Translated: CASSLGGLLNEQFF. Full variable domain (rest looked up from reference TRBV13 and TRBJ2-1): AAGVIQSPRHLIKEKRETATLKCYPIPRHDTVYWYQQGPGQDPQFLISFYEKMQSDKGSIPDRFSAQQFSDYHSELNMSSLELGDSALYFCASSLGGLLNEQFFGPGTRLTVL.

The genes are TRBV4-1 and TRBJ2-1; 10 bases map to TRBD2. Germline lookup yields CDR1 MGHRA and CDR2 YSYEKL. Trimming removed 8 bases from V and 3 bases from J; junction bases left unmatched: 7. The CDR3 is made up of 15 amino acids. The CDR3 protein is CASSRSGGNYNEQFF. The CDR3 coding sequence is TGCGCCAGCTCCCGTAGCGGGGGGAACTACAATGAGCAGTTCTTC.

This clone was counted a few times. J is TRBJ1-2 and V is TRBV6-5; D remains unclear. The CDR3 runs to 13 residues. The V gene's germline CDR1 is MNHEY and CDR2 SVGAGI. Deletions cut 2 bases from V and 4 bases from J, with 8 bases between. The CDR3 loop reads CASSYTAGYGYTF. Written as DNA, the CDR3 is TGTGCCAGCAGTTACACAGCGGGCTATGGCTACACCTTC.